The subject of this entry is one T cell receptor beta chain. Its specificity is unknown. The CDR3 is 15 residues long. With V trimmed by 0 bases and J by 6 bases, 4 bases remained unmatched. CDR1 and CDR2 (germline): PRHDT, FYEKMQ (reference sequence). The assay used was immunoSEQ (version v3.0), run at survey level. Target depth was roughly 35,000-50,000 T-cell genomes per sample. The table came from immunoSEQ multiplex PCR; TCRdb's copy has only in-frame clones and leaves some out. The sample holds 30,000 or so clones, 70% to 90% seen once. The data are from a study of long-term antiretroviral therapy in people with HIV. Study findings and constraints: From the mid-2000s to the late 2010s, blood was obtained, possibly while participants received older ART regimens.

V gene TRBV13 combines with J gene TRBJ1-5; 8 bases are a match to TRBD1. The sample here was unsorted PBMCs, taken 3 years after starting antiretroviral therapy. The clonotype comes from a man aged 40-49 years with HIV. The CDR3, as DNA: TGTGCCAGCAGCTTAGGCGGGACAGGTACTCAGCCCCAGCATTTT. Its translation: CASSLGGTGTQPQHF. Full variable domain (outside the CDR3, taken from reference TRBV13 and TRBJ1-5): AAGVIQSPRHLIKEKRETATLKCYPIPRHDTVYWYQQGPGQDPQFLISFYEKMQSDKGSIPDRFSAQQFSDYHSELNMSSLELGDSALYFCASSLGGTGTQPQHFGDGTRLSIL.